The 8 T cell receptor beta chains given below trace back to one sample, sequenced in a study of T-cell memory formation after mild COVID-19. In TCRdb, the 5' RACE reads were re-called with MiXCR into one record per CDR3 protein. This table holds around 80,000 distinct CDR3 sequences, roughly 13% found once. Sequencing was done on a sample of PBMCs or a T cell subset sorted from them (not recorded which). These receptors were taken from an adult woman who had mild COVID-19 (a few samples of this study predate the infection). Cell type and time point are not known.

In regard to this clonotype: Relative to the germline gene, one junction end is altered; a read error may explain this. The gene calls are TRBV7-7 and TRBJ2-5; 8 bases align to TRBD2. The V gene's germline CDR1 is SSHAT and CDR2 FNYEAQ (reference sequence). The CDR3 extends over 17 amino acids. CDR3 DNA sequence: TGTGCTAGCAGCTTAGATTCTTCGGGGACTAGTTGGGAGACCCAGTACTTC. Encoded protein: CASSLDSSGTSWETQYF.

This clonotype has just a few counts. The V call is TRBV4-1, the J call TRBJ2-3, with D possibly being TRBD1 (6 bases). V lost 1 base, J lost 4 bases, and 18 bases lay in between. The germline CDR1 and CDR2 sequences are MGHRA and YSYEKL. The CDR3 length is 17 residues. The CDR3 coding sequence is TGCGCCAGCAGCCAAGTTGTGGGACAATTGGGGGCAGATACGCAGTATTTT. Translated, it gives CASSQVVGQLGADTQYF.

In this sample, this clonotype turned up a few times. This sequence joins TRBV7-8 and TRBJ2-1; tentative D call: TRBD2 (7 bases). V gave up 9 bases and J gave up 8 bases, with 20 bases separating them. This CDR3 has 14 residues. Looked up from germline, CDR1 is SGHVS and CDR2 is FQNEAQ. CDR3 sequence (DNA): TGTGCCAGTTTACCAGGGGAGGGGTTACATGAGCAGTTCTTC. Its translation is CASLPGEGLHEQFF.

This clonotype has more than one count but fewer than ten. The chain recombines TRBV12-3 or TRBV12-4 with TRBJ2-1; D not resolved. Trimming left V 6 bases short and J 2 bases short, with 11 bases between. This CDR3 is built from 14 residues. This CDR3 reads CASSSLTAYNEQFF. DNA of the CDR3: TGTGCCAGCAGCTCATTGACGGCCTACAATGAGCAGTTCTTC.

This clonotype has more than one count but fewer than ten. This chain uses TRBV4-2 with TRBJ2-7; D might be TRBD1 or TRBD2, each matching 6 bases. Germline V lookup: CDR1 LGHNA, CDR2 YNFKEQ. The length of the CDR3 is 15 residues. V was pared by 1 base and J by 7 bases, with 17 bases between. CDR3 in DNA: TGTGCCAGCAGCCAAGTCAGGATGGGGGGCTGGGAGCAGTACTTC. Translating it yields CASSQVRMGGWEQYF.

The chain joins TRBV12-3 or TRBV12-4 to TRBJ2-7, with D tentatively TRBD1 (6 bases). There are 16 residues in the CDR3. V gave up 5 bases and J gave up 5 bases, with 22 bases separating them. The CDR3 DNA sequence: TGTGCCAGCAGTCCCACCCACGGACAGAAGGGAAACGAGCAGTACTTC. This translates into CASSPTHGQKGNEQYF.

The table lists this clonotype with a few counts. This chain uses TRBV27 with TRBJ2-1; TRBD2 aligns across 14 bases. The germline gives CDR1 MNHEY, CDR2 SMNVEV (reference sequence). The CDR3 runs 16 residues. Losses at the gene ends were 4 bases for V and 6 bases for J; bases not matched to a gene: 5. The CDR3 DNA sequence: TGTGCCAGCAGTTCGGGACTAGCGGGAGTTGGCAATGAGCAGTTCTTC. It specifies CASSSGLAGVGNEQFF.

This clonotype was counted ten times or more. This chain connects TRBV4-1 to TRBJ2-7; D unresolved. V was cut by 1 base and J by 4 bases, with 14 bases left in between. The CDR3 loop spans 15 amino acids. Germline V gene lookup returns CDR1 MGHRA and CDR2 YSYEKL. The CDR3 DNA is TGCGCCAGCAGCCAAGGATTGAGGCTAGATTACGAGCAGTACTTC. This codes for CASSQGLRLDYEQYF.